This T cell receptor (beta chain) originates from a study of human T cells and chemical hapten exposure. Study observations and caveats: Sensitizing to DPC left TCRs with a frequency above 1 in 1000 unaltered.

This clonotype turned up a few times. Its specificity is unknown. Between the trimmed V and J ends, which lost 4 bases and 6 bases, there was a span of 17 bases. The CDR3 covers 15 residues. CDR1 and CDR2 from the germline V gene are ENHRY and SYGVKD. Via MiXCR, TCRdb re-called the RACE reads, giving one row per CDR3 protein. Here the sample spans around 110,000 distinct CDR3 sequences, roughly 12% being singletons. Indicated time point: patch test 1, 2 weeks after DPC sensitization. Treatment reported: therapeutic diphenylcyclopropenone sensitization with weekly scalp DPC. The sequence derives from a woman aged 45-65 years with alopecia areata. Some clones in this sample may be carry-over from other donors' samples. This rearrangement joins TRBV10-3 to TRBJ2-3; D possibly corresponds to TRBD2 (5 bases). This specimen was whole blood, taken in connection with sensitization to the hapten diphenylcyclopropenone (DPC). DNA of the CDR3: TGTGCCATCAGTGTGGGAGCCACCTTTGCGGATACGCAGTATTTT. Translation: CAISVGATFADTQYF.